These T cell receptor beta chains were read from a single sample in a study of T cell responses to AZD1222 COVID-19 vaccine. TCRdb keeps only in-frame clones here, not all; method: immunoSEQ multiplex PCR. This sample yields 150,000 to 200,000 clones, of which about 86% are seen a single time; 9.5% to 13% belongs to the top ten. Material: peripheral blood, obtained 28 days after the second AZD1222 dose. The receptors were sampled from an adult who received the AZD1222 COVID-19 vaccine. CDR3s include the opening cysteine and the closing phenylalanine or tryptophan. D genes are given only for firm matches. A row's size may be missing; if present it is once, few, many or a size class.

size,D,J,V,DNA,CDR3
-,-,TRBJ2-1,TRBV24-1,TGTGCCACCAGCCCCTCGGGACGTCCCTACAATGAGCAGTTCTTC,CATSPSGRPYNEQFF
-,-,TRBJ2-3,TRBV29-1,TGCAGCGTTGATCCCATCCCGGGCACAGATACGCAGTATTTT,CSVDPIPGTDTQYF
-,-,TRBJ1-4,TRBV9,TGTGCCAGCAGCGTAGGTCCAGACCCTAATGAAAAACTGTTTTTT,CASSVGPDPNEKLFF
-,TRBD2,TRBJ2-7,TRBV5-1,TGCGCCAGCAGCTTGGGAGGACTAGCGGGGGGCTCCGAGCAGTACTTC,CASSLGGLAGGSEQYF
once,-,TRBJ1-2,TRBV14,TGTGCCAGCAGCCAAGATCGGCTGGGCTATGGCTACACCTTC,CASSQDRLGYGYTF
-,-,TRBJ2-4,TRBV19,TGTGCCAGTAGTTACAAGGACATTCAGTACTTC,CASSYKDIQYF
-,-,TRBJ2-3,TRBV24-1,TGTGCCACCAGTGTTCTCCGACAGACAGATACGCAGTATTTT,CATSVLRQTDTQYF
-,TRBD1,TRBJ2-7,TRBV24-1,TGTGCCACCAGTGGACCGGGACAGGGGGCCTACGAGCAGTACTTC,CATSGPGQGAYEQYF
-,-,TRBJ2-3,TRBV5-1,TGCGCCAGCAGCTTGGCCGGGGCGGGGCCCACAGATACGCAGTATTTT,CASSLAGAGPTDTQYF
few,-,TRBJ1-5,TRBV19,TGTGCCAGTAGTTCCACAGGGTCCAATCAGCCCCAGCATTTT,CASSSTGSNQPQHF
-,-,TRBJ1-1,TRBV10-3,TGTGCCATCACATCGACGGACTTCCCGGACACTGAAGCTTTCTTT,CAITSTDFPDTEAFF
-,TRBD1,TRBJ2-7,TRBV6-5,TGTGCCAGCATCGACAGGGCCGAATTCTACGAGCAGTACTTC,CASIDRAEFYEQYF
-,-,TRBJ2-5,TRBV6-6,TGTGCCAGCAGTTACTCTGTAGGGCTACAAGAGACCCAGTACTTC,CASSYSVGLQETQYF
-,TRBD1,TRBJ2-5,TRBV7-9,TGTGCCAGCAGCTTAGGTAGGACAGGCCAAGAGACCCAGTACTTC,CASSLGRTGQETQYF
-,-,TRBJ1-3,TRBV5-6,TGTGCCAGCAGCTTGGGGGACGCGGGAAACACCATATATTTT,CASSLGDAGNTIYF
-,-,TRBJ1-1,TRBV6-1,TGTGCCAGCAGTGAAGTCAGGGGCACTGAAGCTTTCTTT,CASSEVRGTEAFF
-,-,TRBJ1-3,TRBV7-6,TGTGCCAGCAGCTTCAGGGCAGACTCTGGAAACACCATATATTTT,CASSFRADSGNTIYF
few,TRBD1,TRBJ2-7,TRBV3-1/TRBV3-2,TGTGCCAGCAGCCAAGCCAAGGCGACAGGGGCCCCGATCGGCTACGAGCAGTACTTC,CASSQAKATGAPIGYEQYF
-,-,TRBJ1-5,TRBV2,TGTGCCAGCAGTGACACGTTATCCCAGCATTTT,CASSDTLSQHF
once,-,TRBJ1-2,TRBV19,TGTGCCAGTAGTATAAGCCCTGGCCAGCACTATGGCTACACCTTC,CASSISPGQHYGYTF